Presented here are 8 T cell receptor beta chains from one specimen sequenced in a study of blood T cells in healthy people across ages. A second PCR of 7 to 11 cycles used a sample-barcoded 5' primer and a J-beta primer mix. TCRdb analysed the 5' RACE reads with MiXCR anew, one entry per CDR3 protein. The table includes under 1,000,000 distinct CDR3 sequences, about half detected once. Material: blood. The source is a man of 80 years or more in good health.

The V gene is TRBV5-1, the J gene TRBJ2-4; TRBD1 matches 10 bases. The CDR3 totals 18 residues. Looked up from germline, CDR1 is SGHRS and CDR2 is YFSETQ. With 2 bases clipped from V and 3 bases from J, the junction kept 11 bases outside the gene matches. The CDR3 DNA follows: TGCGCCAGCAGCTTTGGTGTCCGGGACAGGGGCCGCAAAAACATTCAGTACTTC. Translation: CASSFGVRDRGRKNIQYF. The full variable domain, in which reference TRBV5-1 and TRBJ2-4 provide the parts outside the CDR3, is KAGVTQTPRYLIKTRGQQVTLSCSPISGHRSVSWYQQTPGQGLQFLFEYFSETQRNKGNFPGRFSGRQFSNSRSEMNVSTLELGDSALYLCASSFGVRDRGRKNIQYFGAGTRLSVL.

The chain joins TRBV20-1 to TRBJ1-2, with D perhaps matching TRBD1 (5 bases). Trimming took 6 bases from V and 2 from J, leaving 16 bases between them. The CDR3 has 14 residues. Per the germline V gene, CDR1 is DFQATT and CDR2 is SNEGSKA (reference sequence). For the CDR3, the DNA is TGCAGTGCCCCGACAGACCCCTTCAACTATGGCTACACCTTC. Translated: CSAPTDPFNYGYTF.

This chain uses TRBV3-1 with TRBJ2-5; TRBD1 is a possible D gene (7 bases). CDR1 and CDR2 (germline): LGHDT, YNNKEL (reference sequence). Trimming took off 6 bases at V and 7 bases at J, with 15 bases between the two ends. The CDR3 spans 13 residues. CDR3 in amino acids: CASSPAGGGTQYF. CDR3 nucleotide sequence: TGTGCCAGCAGTCCCGCAGGGGGAGGGACCCAGTACTTC.

The chain has TRBV7-2 and TRBJ2-3; 10 bases map to TRBD2. CDR3 length: 16 amino acids. V shed 3 bases, J shed 5 bases, and the junction held 8 bases outside the gene matches. CDR1 SGHTA and CDR2 FQGNSA come from the germline V gene. The CDR3 nucleotides are TGTGCCAGCAGCTTGGGGTCGGTAGCGGGAGGAGATACGCAGTATTTT. Encoded protein: CASSLGSVAGGDTQYF.

The table lists this clonotype with many counts. The rearrangement uses TRBV4-3 and TRBJ2-1; 7 bases match TRBD2. This CDR3 spans 17 amino acids. The V gene end was trimmed by 0 bases and the J gene end by 0 bases; junction bases not matched to a gene: 5. The germline gives CDR1 LGHNA, CDR2 YSLEER. CDR3 residues: CASSQEVAGSSYNEQFF. Written as DNA, the CDR3 is TGCGCCAGCAGCCAAGAGGTAGCGGGTAGCTCCTACAATGAGCAGTTCTTC.

This clonotype was counted at least ten times. The V call is TRBV20-1, the J call TRBJ2-7; D unclear. Per the germline V gene, CDR1 is DFQATT and CDR2 is SNEGSKA (reference sequence). There are 12 residues in the CDR3. V lost 1 base and J lost 2, with 6 bases in between. As DNA, the CDR3 is TGCAGTGCTAGAGCAAGTCCCTACGAGCAGTACTTC. Amino acid sequence: CSARASPYEQYF.

The chain carries TRBV7-8 and TRBJ2-7; TRBD2 aligns across 9 bases. The CDR3 is 15 amino acids. Losses at the gene ends were 6 bases for V and 3 bases for J; bases not matched to a gene: 9. Germline loops: CDR1 SGHVS, CDR2 FQNEAQ. The CDR3 is CASSQASGRYYEQYF. The CDR3 DNA sequence: TGTGCCAGCAGTCAAGCCAGCGGGAGGTACTACGAGCAGTACTTC.

In the case of this clonotype: Mismatch with germline at one junction end may stem from a read error. CDR3 sequence: CASGVAGTGFANEQFF. The CDR3 nucleotides read TGTGCCAGCGGCGTCGCCGGGACAGGGTTTGCAAATGAGCAGTTCTTC. V and J are TRBV9 and TRBJ2-1, with 9 bases lining up with TRBD1. Germline V gene data show CDR1 as SGDLS and CDR2 as YYNGEE. CDR3 size: 16 residues. The complete variable domain, with remaining parts taken from reference TRBV9 and TRBJ2-1, reads DSGVTQTPKHLITATGQRVTLRCSPRSGDLSVYWYQQSLDQGLQFLIQYYNGEERAKGNILERFSAQQFPDLHSELNLSSLELGDSALYFCASGVAGTGFANEQFFGPGTRLTVL.